This T cell receptor (beta chain) was profiled in a study of shared clonotypes between healthy human individuals. At the level of the study: Each donor's CD8 memory used one plate, CD8 naive two, each CD4 subset three.

The V and J ends lost 2 bases and 2 bases respectively, with 16 bases between them. The CDR3 spans 18 residues. From germline, CDR1 is MNHNS and CDR2 SASEGT. Repertoires were generated with immunoSEQ multiplex PCR, while TCRdb's copy carries only in-frame clones and drops some. The repertoire holds approximately 2.5 million clones, about 92% seen once, with 0.13% to 0.15% in the top ten. The sequenced sample consisted of naive CD4+ T cells sorted from blood. Sample subset: CD45RA+ positively selected. The sequence derives from a man between 18 and 35 years old in good health. The chain combines TRBV6-1 with TRBJ1-6; weak D call: TRBD1 (6 bases). Written as DNA, the CDR3 is TGTGCCAGCAGTGAATCCGGCCAGGGGTATCCCTATAATTCACCCCTCCACTTT. As protein: CASSESGQGYPYNSPLHF.